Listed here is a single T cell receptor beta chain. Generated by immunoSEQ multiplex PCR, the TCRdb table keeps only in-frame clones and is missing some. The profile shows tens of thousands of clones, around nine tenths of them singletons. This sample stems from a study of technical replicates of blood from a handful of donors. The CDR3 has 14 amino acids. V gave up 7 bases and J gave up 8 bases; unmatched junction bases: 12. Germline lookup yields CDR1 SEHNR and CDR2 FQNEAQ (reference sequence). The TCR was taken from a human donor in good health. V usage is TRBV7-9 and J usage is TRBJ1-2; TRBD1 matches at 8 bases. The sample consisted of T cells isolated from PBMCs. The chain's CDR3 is CASTLGQGAEGYTF. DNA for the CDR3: TGTGCCAGCACTCTGGGGCAGGGGGCGGAGGGCTACACCTTC.